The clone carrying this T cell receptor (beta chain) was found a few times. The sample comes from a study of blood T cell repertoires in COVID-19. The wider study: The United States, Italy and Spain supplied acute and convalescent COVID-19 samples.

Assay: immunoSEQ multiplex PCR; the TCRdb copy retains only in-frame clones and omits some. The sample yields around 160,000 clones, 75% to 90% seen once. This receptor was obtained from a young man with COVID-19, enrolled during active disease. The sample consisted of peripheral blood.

In DNA, the CDR3 is TGTGCCAGCAGCTTAGTGGCCTCCGCCTACGAGCAGTACTTC. Translation: CASSLVASAYEQYF. The V and J genes are TRBV7-9 and TRBJ2-7; unclear D gene. The CDR3 extends over 14 amino acids. V dropped 1 base and J dropped 2 bases, with 9 bases sitting between them. The V gene's germline CDR1 is SEHNR and CDR2 FQNEAQ (reference sequence).